This T cell receptor (beta chain) was profiled in a study of OX40 agonist ivuxolimab in advanced cancers. For the study at large: The patients' treatment was ivuxolimab, an agonistic anti-OX40 (CD134) antibody. Patients got intravenous ivuxolimab at 0.01 to 10 mg/kg every 2 weeks. Subjects had a mean age of roughly 60 years, with a range of 23 to 79; around 80% were male.

Assay: immunoSEQ multiplex PCR; the TCRdb copy retains only in-frame clones and omits some. The table includes about 95,000 clones, approximately 89% detected once. Study results and caveats: In CD8+ T cells, expanded clones were on average more numerous than in CD4+.

From germline, CDR1 is SGHNT and CDR2 YYREEE (reference sequence). With 5 bases removed from V and 1 base from J, the gap between germline ends came to 15 bases. This CDR3 has 15 amino acids. A remark on this clone: Its specificity is not known.

Specimen: CD4+ or CD8+ T cells sorted from blood, collected in a trial of the OX40 agonist ivuxolimab. The V and J genes are TRBV5-4 and TRBJ2-5, with a tentative D call TRBD1 (5 bases). The clonotype was recovered from an adult with an advanced solid tumor such as melanoma, head and neck, liver or kidney cancer. Written as DNA, the CDR3 is TGTGCCAGCAGGCTGGGGCCCGGAATCCAAGAGACCCAGTACTTC. This gives the protein CASRLGPGIQETQYF.